This section outlines one T cell receptor beta chain sequence together with its context. Its antigen is unknown. Using genomic DNA as the template, TCR beta VDJ and CDR3 profiling was carried out. TCRdb re-analysed the reads in MiXCR, keeping a single row per CDR3 protein. The data show about 210,000 distinct CDR3 sequences, roughly 57% seen once. This sample is drawn from a study of CD8+CD57+ T cells in acquired aplastic anemia. Findings of the study overall: No significant patient-versus-control difference appeared in CD8+ Simpson's diversity.

This CDR3 comprises 13 residues. Germline V gene sequence: CDR1 SGHTA, CDR2 FQGNSA. The germline V and J ends were trimmed by 5 bases and 7 bases, with 11 bases remaining between them. Sequencing was performed on sorted CD4+, CD8+, or CD8+CD57+ T cells (not recorded which) from PBMCs. The V call is TRBV7-2, the J call TRBJ2-2; TRBD2 is a possible D gene (6 bases). The source is a human donor in good health. The DNA for the CDR3 is TGTGCCAGCAGCGGAGGGTGGGGCGGGGAGCTGTTTTTT. Translated: CASSGGWGGELFF.